This is a list of T cell receptor beta chains from one sample in a study of cytomegalovirus exposure and HLA in healthy donors. Assay: immunoSEQ multiplex PCR; the TCRdb copy retains only in-frame clones and omits some. The sample consists of some 200,000 clones, approximately 11% of them appearing once. Sequencing was carried out using PBMCs. The receptor set was obtained from a man aged 50-59 years in good health and CMV-seropositive. The CDR3 runs from the conserved cysteine through the conserved F or W. Fields, in order: V gene, D gene, clone size, J gene, CDR3 DNA, CDR3 protein. D genes are given only for firm matches. Expanded clones are given a class, and other clones once, few, many or no size at all.

>TRBV21-1|NA|few|TRBJ2-3
TGTGCCAGCAGCAAGACTAGCGGGGGGAGCACAGATACGCAGTATTTT
CASSKTSGGSTDTQYF
>TRBV5-1|NA|few|TRBJ2-5
TGCGCCAGCAGCAAAGATGGGGGAGAGGGGGCCCAGTACTTC
CASSKDGGEGAQYF
>TRBV7-9|NA|NA|TRBJ1-1
TGTGCCAGCAGTTTTACCCAGGGGCGAGGCTCCATGAACACTGAAGCTTTCTTT
CASSFTQGRGSMNTEAFF
>TRBV11-3|NA|NA|TRBJ2-7
TGTGCCAGCAGCTTAACCGCCCCCCGGGAGCAGTACTTC
CASSLTAPREQYF
>TRBV6-6|NA|NA|TRBJ1-1
TGTGCCAGCAGTTACATGGGCCTGAACACTGAAGCTTTCTTT
CASSYMGLNTEAFF
>TRBV28|NA|NA|TRBJ1-6
TGTGCCAGCATCACGGGGAATTCACCCCTCCACTTT
CASITGNSPLHF
>TRBV27|NA|few|TRBJ1-2
TGTGCCAGCAGTAGTTTATTGAGTGGCTACACCTTC
CASSSLLSGYTF
>TRBV19|NA|NA|TRBJ2-1
TGTGCCAGTAGTATCCGGACTGGACCAAATGAGCAGTTCTTC
CASSIRTGPNEQFF
>TRBV19|TRBD2|NA|TRBJ2-3
TGTGCCAGTAGTATTGGACTAGCGAGCACAGATACGCAGTATTTT
CASSIGLASTDTQYF
>TRBV2|TRBD2|NA|TRBJ2-7
TGTGCCAGCAGGCCCCCGGGACTAGCGGGGAGGGAGGAGCAGTACTTC
CASRPPGLAGREEQYF
>TRBV9|TRBD1|NA|TRBJ1-1
TGTGCCAGCAGCGCGGGGACAGGACAACAGGGTACTGAAGCTTTCTTT
CASSAGTGQQGTEAFF
>TRBV5-8|TRBD1|NA|TRBJ2-2
TGTGCCAGCAGCTTTAGGGGGACAGGGGTCCCCGGGGAGCTGTTTTTT
CASSFRGTGVPGELFF
>TRBV25-1|NA|NA|TRBJ2-7
TGTGCCAGCAGCACGCAGGGGATAGGGGCCTACGAGCAGTACTTC
CASSTQGIGAYEQYF
>TRBV7-9|NA|NA|TRBJ2-6
TGTGCCAGCAGCCCGCCGACTAGTTCTGGGGCCAACGTCCTGACTTTC
CASSPPTSSGANVLTF
>TRBV11-3|TRBD1|NA|TRBJ1-1
TGTGCCAGCAGCTTAGGGACGGGGACAGGGAAGAGGAACACTGAAGCTTTCTTT
CASSLGTGTGKRNTEAFF
>TRBV2|NA|few|TRBJ1-1
TGTGCCAGCATTAAGACAGCCGAAGCTTTCTTT
CASIKTAEAFF
>TRBV7-2|TRBD2|few|TRBJ2-3
TGTGCCAGCAGCTTAGTACGACTAGCGGGCACAGATACGCAGTATTTT
CASSLVRLAGTDTQYF
>TRBV28|NA|few|TRBJ1-5
TGTGCCAGCAGTTTGGGAGGGGGGTATAGCAATCAGCCCCAGCATTTT
CASSLGGGYSNQPQHF
>TRBV30|TRBD1|few|TRBJ1-2
TGTGCCTGGAACCCATTCGGGACAGGGCTTCCCAGGGCTGGCTACACCTTC
CAWNPFGTGLPRAGYTF
>TRBV9|TRBD1|few|TRBJ1-6
TGTGCCAGCAGCGTTGACAGGGGTTCACCCCTCCACTTT
CASSVDRGSPLHF
>TRBV28|NA|NA|TRBJ2-2
TGTGCCAGCAGCTTATCAGGGGCCGGGGAGCTGTTTTTT
CASSLSGAGELFF
>TRBV28|NA|NA|TRBJ2-3
TGTGCCAGCAGTTTGCCGGGGGGCATGATAGATACGCAGTATTTT
CASSLPGGMIDTQYF
>TRBV5-1|NA|NA|TRBJ2-1
TGCGCCAGCAGCTTGGGCGGGGACTCCTACAATGAGCAGTTCTTC
CASSLGGDSYNEQFF
>TRBV5-1|TRBD1|NA|TRBJ2-5
TGCGCCAGCAGCTTGGAGACAGGGGGATGGGAGACCCAGTACTTC
CASSLETGGWETQYF
>TRBV9|TRBD1|few|TRBJ2-5
TGTGCCAGCAGCGCGGACAGGGGGTTTGAGACCCAGTACTTC
CASSADRGFETQYF
>TRBV9|NA|NA|TRBJ1-6
TGTGCCAGCAGCAGGGACATTGGGAATAATTCACCCCTCCACTTT
CASSRDIGNNSPLHF
>TRBV18|NA|few|TRBJ1-1
TGTGCCAGCTCAACCGACATAAACACTGAAGCTTTCTTT
CASSTDINTEAFF
>TRBV5-6|NA|few|TRBJ1-6
TGTGCCAGCAGTTCCTTCCACCGACAGTATAATTCACCCCTCCACTTT
CASSSFHRQYNSPLHF
>TRBV4-3|NA|NA|TRBJ1-4
TGCGCCAGCAGCCAAGGGCCCTCAACTAATGAAAAACTGTTTTTT
CASSQGPSTNEKLFF
>TRBV4-2|NA|few|TRBJ2-5
TGTGCCAGCAGCCCACTAGTACGAGAGACCCAGTACTTC
CASSPLVRETQYF
>TRBV19|NA|few|TRBJ1-1
TGTGCCAGTAGTCCGGAGGGCAGGTTGGCTTTCTTT
CASSPEGRLAFF
>TRBV5-6|NA|few|TRBJ2-7
TGTGCCAGCAGCTTGAACAGACAAACCTACTACGAGCAGTACTTC
CASSLNRQTYYEQYF
>TRBV5-1|TRBD2|NA|TRBJ2-1
TGCGCCAGCAGCTTGAGCGGGGGGTACAATGAGCAGTTCTTC
CASSLSGGYNEQFF
>TRBV30|TRBD2|NA|TRBJ2-5
TGTGCCTGGAGCGCCGGGACTAGGACGCAAGAGACCCAGTACTTC
CAWSAGTRTQETQYF
>TRBV6-1|NA|few|TRBJ2-7
TGTGCCAGCAGTGAAGACTTAACTAGCCCCTACGAGCAGTACTTC
CASSEDLTSPYEQYF
>TRBV7-9|TRBD1|NA|TRBJ1-2
TGTGCCAGCAGCTTAGGGGGGACAGGGGCTTATGGCTACACCTTC
CASSLGGTGAYGYTF
>TRBV7-2|NA|NA|TRBJ1-5
TGTGCCAGCAGTGTGACTTACAATCAGCCCCAGCATTTT
CASSVTYNQPQHF
>TRBV27|NA|many|TRBJ1-2
TGTGCCAGCAGTTTATGGCCCTCAAGAGCGTTAAACTATGGCTACACCTTC
CASSLWPSRALNYGYTF
>TRBV5-1|TRBD2|few|TRBJ2-1
TGCGCCAGCAGCTTAGCGGGGGGCCAATACAATGAGCAGTTCTTC
CASSLAGGQYNEQFF
>TRBV19|TRBD1|NA|TRBJ1-2
TGTGCCAGTTACGACCCGGGACAGCAAAACTATGGCTACACCTTC
CASYDPGQQNYGYTF
>TRBV13|NA|few|TRBJ2-2
TGTGCCAGCAGCTTCGGTACAGATCCGAACACCGGGGAGCTGTTTTTT
CASSFGTDPNTGELFF